These T cell receptor beta chains were read from a single sample in a study of cytomegalovirus exposure and HLA in healthy donors. Profiled with immunoSEQ multiplex PCR; TCRdb holds only in-frame clones, not every one. This table has about 50,000 clones, roughly 80% appearing once. The sample comprised PBMCs. The receptors were gathered from a woman aged 40 to 50 in good health and CMV-seropositive. Each CDR3 is given with its conserved first and last residue. A D gene is named only where the DNA matches it firmly.

D gene	V gene	CDR3 protein
TRBD2	TRBV5-1	CASSLAGETQYF
TRBD1	TRBV30	CAWENRGRRSNQPQHF
.	TRBV6-5	CASSLGRLTDTEAFF
TRBD1	TRBV28	CASSFRGLGTDTQYF
TRBD1	TRBV10-1	CASSPGTAGANVLTF
.	TRBV2	CASRGQFNYGYTF
.	TRBV28	CASSSLVNEQFF
.	TRBV23-1	CASSQLGGFGDYGYTF
TRBD1	TRBV6-5	CASSLRDSNNQPQHF
TRBD1	TRBV11-2	CASSLGVDRGQETQYF
TRBD1	TRBV7-3	CASSQGPTGVEQFF
.	TRBV7-6	CASSDGGAEGYTF
TRBD1	TRBV29-1	CSAMGQTYGYTF